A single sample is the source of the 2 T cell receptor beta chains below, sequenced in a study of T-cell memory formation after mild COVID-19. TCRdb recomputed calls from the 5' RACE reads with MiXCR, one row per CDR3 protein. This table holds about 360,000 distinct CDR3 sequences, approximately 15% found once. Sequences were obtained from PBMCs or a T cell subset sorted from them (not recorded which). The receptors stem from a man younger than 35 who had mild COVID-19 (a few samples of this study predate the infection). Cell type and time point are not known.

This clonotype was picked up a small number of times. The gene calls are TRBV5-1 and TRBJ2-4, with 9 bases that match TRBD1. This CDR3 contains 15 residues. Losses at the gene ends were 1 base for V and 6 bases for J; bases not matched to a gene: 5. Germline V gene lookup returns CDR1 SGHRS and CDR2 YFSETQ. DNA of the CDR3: TGCGCCAGCAGCTTGTCACAGGGGGCCCGAAACATTCAGTACTTC. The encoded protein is CASSLSQGARNIQYF. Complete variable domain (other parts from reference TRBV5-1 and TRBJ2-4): KAGVTQTPRYLIKTRGQQVTLSCSPISGHRSVSWYQQTPGQGLQFLFEYFSETQRNKGNFPGRFSGRQFSNSRSEMNVSTLELGDSALYLCASSLSQGARNIQYFGAGTRLSVL.

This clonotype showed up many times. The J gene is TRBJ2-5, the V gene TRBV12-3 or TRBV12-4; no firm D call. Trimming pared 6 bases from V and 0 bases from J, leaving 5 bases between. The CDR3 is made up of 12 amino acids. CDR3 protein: CASRQNQETQYF. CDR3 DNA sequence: TGTGCCAGCAGACAGAACCAAGAGACCCAGTACTTC.